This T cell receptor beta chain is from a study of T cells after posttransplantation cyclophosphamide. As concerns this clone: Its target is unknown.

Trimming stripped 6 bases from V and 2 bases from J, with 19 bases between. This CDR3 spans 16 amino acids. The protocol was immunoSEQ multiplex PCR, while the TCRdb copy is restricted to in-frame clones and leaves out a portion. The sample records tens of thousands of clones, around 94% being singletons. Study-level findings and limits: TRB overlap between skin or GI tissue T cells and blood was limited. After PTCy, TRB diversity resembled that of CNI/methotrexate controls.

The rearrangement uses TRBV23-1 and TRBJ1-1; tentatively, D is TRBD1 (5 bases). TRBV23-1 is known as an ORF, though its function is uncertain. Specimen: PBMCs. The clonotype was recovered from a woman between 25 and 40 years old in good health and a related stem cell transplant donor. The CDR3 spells CASRRYSSQGNTEAFF. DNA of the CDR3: TGCGCCAGCAGAAGATACTCATCCCAGGGTAACACTGAAGCTTTCTTT.